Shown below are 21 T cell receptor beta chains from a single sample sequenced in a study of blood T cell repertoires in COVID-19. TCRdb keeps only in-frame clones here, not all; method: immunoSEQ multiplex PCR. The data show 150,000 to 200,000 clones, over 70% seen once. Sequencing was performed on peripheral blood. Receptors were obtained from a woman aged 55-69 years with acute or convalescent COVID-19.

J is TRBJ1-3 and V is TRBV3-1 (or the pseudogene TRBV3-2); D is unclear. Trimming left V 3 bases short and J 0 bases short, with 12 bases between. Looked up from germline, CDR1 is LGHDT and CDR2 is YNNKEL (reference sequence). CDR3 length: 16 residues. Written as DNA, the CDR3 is TGTGCCAGCAGCCAGAGGAGGTCGATCTCTGGAAACACCATATATTTT. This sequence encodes CASSQRRSISGNTIYF.

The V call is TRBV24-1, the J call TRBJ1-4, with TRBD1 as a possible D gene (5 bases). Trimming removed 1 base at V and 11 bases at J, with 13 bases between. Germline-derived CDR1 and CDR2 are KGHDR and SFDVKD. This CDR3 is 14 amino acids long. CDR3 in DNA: TGTGCCACCAGTGATTTTCAGGGTCCGTGGAAACTGTTTTTT. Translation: CATSDFQGPWKLFF.

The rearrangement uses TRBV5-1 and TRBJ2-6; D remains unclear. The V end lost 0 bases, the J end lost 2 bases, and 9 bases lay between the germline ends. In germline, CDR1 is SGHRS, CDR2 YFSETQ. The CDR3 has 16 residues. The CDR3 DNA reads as TGCGCCAGCAGCTTGGATTCGGTTACTGGGGCCAACGTCCTGACTTTC. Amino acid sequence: CASSLDSVTGANVLTF.

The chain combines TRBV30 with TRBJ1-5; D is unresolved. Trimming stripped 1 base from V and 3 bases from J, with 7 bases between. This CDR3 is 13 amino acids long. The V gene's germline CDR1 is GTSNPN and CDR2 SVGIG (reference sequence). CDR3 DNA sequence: TGTGCCTGGAGTGCGCAGGACAATCAGCCCCAGCATTTT. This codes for CAWSAQDNQPQHF.

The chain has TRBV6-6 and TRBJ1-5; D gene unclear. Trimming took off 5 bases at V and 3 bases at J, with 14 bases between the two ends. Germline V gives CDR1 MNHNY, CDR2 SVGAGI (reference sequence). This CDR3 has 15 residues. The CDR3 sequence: CASSLRSQNNQPQHF. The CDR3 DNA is TGTGCCAGCAGTCTACGGAGTCAGAACAATCAGCCCCAGCATTTT.

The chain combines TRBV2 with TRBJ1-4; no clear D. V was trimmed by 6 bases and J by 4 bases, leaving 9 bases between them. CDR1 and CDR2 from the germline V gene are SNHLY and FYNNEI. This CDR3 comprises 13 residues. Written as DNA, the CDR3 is TGTGCCAGCAGGTTGGGGAGTAATGAAAAACTGTTTTTT. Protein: CASRLGSNEKLFF. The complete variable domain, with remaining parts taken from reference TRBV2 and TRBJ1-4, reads EPEVTQTPSHQVTQMGQEVILRCVPISNHLYFYWYRQILGQKVEFLVSFYNNEISEKSEIFDDQFSVERPDGSNFTLKIRSTKLEDSAMYFCASRLGSNEKLFFGSGTQLSVL.

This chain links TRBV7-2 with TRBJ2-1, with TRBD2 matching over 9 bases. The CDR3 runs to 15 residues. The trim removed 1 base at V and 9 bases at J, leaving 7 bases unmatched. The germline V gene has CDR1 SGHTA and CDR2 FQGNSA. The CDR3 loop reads CASSLVWRGGGEQFF. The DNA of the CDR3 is TGTGCCAGCAGCTTAGTATGGCGGGGGGGCGGTGAGCAGTTCTTC.

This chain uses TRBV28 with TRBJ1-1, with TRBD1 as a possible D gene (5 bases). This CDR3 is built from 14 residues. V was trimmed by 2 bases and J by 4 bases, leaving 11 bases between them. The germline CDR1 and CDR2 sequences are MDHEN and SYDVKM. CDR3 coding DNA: TGTGCCAGCAGTTTAGGCGGCGGGGCCACTGAAGCTTTCTTT. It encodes CASSLGGGATEAFF.

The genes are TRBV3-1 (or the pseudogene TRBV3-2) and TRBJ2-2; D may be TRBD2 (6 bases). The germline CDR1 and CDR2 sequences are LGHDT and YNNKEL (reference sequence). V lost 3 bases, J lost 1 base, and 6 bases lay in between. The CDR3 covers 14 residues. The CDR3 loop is CASSQGGNTGELFF. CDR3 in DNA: TGTGCCAGCAGCCAGGGGGGGAACACCGGGGAGCTGTTTTTT.

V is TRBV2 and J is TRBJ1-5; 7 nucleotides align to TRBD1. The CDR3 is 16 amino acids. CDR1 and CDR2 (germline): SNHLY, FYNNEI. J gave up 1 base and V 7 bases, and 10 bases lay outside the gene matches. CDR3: CASILGTVGSNQPQHF. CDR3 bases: TGTGCCAGCATCCTGGGGACAGTAGGCAGCAATCAGCCCCAGCATTTT.

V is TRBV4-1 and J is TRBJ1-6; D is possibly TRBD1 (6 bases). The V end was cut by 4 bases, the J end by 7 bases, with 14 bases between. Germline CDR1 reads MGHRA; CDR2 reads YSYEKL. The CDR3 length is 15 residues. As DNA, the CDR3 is TGCGCCAGCAGCCCTAGCTTTGGACAGAATTCACCCCTCCACTTT. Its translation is CASSPSFGQNSPLHF.

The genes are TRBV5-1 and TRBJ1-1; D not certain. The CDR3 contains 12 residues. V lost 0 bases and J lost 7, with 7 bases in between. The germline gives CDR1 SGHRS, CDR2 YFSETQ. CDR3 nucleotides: TGCGCCAGCAGCTTGGACAGCCATGAAGCTTTCTTT. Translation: CASSLDSHEAFF.

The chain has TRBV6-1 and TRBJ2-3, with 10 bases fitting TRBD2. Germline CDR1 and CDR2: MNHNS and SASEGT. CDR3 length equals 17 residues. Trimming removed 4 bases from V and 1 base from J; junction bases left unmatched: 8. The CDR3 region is CASSGRSGGAGTDTQYF. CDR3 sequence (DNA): TGTGCCAGCAGTGGCCGAAGCGGGGGGGCTGGCACAGATACGCAGTATTTT.

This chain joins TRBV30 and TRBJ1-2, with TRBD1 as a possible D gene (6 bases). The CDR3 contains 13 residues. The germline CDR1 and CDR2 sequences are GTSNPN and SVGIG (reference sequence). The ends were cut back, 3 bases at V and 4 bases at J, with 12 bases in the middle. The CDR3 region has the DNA TGTGCCTGGAGGAGTTCAGGGGTCTATGGCTACACCTTC. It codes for CAWRSSGVYGYTF.

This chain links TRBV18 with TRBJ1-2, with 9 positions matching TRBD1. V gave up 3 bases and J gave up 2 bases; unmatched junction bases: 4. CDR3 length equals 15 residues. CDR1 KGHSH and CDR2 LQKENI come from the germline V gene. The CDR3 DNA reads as TGTGCCAGCTCACCTATCGGGACAGGGAACTATGGCTACACCTTC. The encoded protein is CASSPIGTGNYGYTF.

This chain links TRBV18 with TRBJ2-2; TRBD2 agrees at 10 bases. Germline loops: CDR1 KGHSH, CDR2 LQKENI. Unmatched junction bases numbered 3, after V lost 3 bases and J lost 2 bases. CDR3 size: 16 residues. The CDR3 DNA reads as TGTGCCAGCTCACCCCTAGCGGGGGTAAACACCGGGGAGCTGTTTTTT. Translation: CASSPLAGVNTGELFF.

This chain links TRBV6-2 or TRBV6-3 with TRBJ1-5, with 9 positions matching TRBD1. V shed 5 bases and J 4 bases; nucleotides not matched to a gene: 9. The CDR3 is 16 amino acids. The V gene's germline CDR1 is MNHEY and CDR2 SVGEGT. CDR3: CASSHQIGQGNQPQHF. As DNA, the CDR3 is TGTGCCAGCAGTCATCAAATCGGACAGGGGAATCAGCCCCAGCATTTT.

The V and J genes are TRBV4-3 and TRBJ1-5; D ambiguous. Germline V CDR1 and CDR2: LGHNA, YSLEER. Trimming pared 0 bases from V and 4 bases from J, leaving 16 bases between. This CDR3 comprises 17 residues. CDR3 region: CASSQDGYGDGNQPQHF. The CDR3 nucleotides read TGCGCCAGCAGCCAAGACGGATACGGGGATGGGAATCAGCCCCAGCATTTT.

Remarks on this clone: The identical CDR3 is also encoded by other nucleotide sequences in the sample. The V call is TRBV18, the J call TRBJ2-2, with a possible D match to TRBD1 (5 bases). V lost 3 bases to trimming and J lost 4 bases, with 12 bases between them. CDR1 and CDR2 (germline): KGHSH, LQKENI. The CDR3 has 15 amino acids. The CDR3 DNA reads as TGTGCCAGCTCACCCCTGCAGGGTCGCACCGGGGAGCTGTTTTTT. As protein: CASSPLQGRTGELFF. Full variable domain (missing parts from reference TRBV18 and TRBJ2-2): NAGVMQNPRHLVRRRGQEARLRCSPMKGHSHVYWYRQLPEEGLKFMVYLQKENIIDESGMPKERFSAEFPKEGPSILRIQQVVRGDSAAYFCASSPLQGRTGELFFGEGSRLTVL.

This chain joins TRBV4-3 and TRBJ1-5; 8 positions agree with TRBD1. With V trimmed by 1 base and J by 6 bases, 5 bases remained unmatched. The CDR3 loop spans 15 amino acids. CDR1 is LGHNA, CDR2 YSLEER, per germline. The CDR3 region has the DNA TGCGCCAGCAGCCAAGCGTCAGGGGGCGGTCAGCCCCAGCATTTT. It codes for CASSQASGGGQPQHF.

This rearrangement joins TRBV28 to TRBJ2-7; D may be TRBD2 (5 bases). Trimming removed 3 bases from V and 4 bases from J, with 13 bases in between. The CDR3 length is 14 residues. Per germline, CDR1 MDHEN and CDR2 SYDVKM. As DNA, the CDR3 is TGTGCCAGCAGTTTTATATACGGGAATTACGAGCAGTACTTC. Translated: CASSFIYGNYEQYF.